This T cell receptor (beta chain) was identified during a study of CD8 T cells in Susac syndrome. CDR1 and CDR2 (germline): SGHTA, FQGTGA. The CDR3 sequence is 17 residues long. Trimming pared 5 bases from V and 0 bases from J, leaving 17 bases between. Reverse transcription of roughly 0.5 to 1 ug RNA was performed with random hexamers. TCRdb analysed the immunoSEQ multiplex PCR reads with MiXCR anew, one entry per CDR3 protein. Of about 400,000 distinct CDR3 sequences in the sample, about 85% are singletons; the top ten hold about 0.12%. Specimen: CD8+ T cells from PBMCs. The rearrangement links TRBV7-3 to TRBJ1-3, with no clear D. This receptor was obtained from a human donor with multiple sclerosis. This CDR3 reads CASSLSPRLYSGNTIYF. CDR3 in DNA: TGTGCCAGCAGCCTCAGCCCCCGTCTTTACTCTGGAAACACCATATATTTT.